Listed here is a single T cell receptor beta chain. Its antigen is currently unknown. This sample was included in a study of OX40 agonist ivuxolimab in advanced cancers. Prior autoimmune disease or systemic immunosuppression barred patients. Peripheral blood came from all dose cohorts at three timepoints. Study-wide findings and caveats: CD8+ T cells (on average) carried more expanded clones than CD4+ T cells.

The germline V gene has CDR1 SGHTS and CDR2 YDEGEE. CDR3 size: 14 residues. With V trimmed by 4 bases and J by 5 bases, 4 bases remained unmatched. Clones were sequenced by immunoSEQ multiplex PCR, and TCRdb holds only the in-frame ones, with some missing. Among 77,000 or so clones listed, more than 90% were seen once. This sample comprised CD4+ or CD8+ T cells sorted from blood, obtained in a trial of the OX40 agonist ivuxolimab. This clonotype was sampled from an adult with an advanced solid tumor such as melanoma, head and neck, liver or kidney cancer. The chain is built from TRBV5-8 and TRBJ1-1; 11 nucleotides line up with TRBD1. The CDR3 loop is CASSTGTGGTEAFF. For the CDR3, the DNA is TGTGCCAGCAGCACCGGGACAGGGGGGACTGAAGCTTTCTTT.